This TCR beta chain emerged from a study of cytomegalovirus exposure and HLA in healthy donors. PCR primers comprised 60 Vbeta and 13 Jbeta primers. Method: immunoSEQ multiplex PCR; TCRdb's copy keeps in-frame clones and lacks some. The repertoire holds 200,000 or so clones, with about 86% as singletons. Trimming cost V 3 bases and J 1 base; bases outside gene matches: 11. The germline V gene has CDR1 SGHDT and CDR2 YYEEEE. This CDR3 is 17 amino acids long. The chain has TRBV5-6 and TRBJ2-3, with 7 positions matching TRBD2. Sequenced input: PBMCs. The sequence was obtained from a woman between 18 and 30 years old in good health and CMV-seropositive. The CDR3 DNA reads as TGTGCCAGCAGCTCCGAAAGAGGCGGGGGACGCACAGATACGCAGTATTTT. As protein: CASSSERGGGRTDTQYF.